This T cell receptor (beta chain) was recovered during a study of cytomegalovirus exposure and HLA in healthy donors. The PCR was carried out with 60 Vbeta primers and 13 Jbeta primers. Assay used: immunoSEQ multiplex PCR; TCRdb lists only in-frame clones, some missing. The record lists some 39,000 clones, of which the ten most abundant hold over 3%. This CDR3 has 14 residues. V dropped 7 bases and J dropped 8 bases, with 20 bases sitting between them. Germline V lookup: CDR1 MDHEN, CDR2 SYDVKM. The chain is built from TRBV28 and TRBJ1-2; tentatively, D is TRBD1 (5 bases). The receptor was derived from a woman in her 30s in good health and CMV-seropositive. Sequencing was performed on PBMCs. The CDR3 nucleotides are TGTGCCAGCACCCCCTCAACCGCAGGGTTCGGCTACACCTTC. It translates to CASTPSTAGFGYTF.